This TCR beta chain originates from a study of blood T cell repertoires in COVID-19. Generated by immunoSEQ multiplex PCR, the TCRdb table keeps only in-frame clones and is missing some. The table records more than 200,000 clones, around 84% of them present only once. Germline V lookup: CDR1 SGHKS, CDR2 YYEKEE (reference sequence). The CDR3 spans 17 residues. After removal of 4 bases from V and 3 bases from J, the junction contained 11 bases not matched to a gene. The specimen was peripheral blood. This TCR was recovered from a woman of 80 years or more with COVID-19, enrolled during active disease. V usage is TRBV5-5 and J usage is TRBJ1-5; 9 nucleotides line up with TRBD1. This chain's CDR3 is CASSGSPGQGFNQPQHF. The CDR3 region has the DNA TGTGCCAGCAGCGGTTCACCGGGACAGGGCTTCAATCAGCCCCAGCATTTT.